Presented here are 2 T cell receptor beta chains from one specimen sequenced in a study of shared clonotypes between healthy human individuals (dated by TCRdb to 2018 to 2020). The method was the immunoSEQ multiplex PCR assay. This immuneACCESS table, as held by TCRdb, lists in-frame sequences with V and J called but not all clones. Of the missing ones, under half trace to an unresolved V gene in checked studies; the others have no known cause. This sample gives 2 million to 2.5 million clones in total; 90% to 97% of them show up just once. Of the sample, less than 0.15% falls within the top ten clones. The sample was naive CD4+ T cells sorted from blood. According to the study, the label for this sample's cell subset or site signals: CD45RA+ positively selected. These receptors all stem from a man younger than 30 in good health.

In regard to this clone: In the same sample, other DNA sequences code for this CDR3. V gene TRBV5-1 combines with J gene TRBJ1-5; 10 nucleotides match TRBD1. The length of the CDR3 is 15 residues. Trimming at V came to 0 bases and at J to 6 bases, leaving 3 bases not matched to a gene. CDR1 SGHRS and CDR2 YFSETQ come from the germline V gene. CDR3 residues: CASSLAGQGGQPQHF. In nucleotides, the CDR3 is TGCGCCAGCAGCTTGGCCGGACAGGGGGGTCAGCCCCAGCATTTT.

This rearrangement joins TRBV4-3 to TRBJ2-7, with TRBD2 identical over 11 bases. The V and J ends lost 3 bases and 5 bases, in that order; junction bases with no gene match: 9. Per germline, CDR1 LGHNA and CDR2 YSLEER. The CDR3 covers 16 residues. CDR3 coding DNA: TGCGCCAGCAGCCATGCACTAGCGGGAGTATCCCACGAGCAGTACTTC. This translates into CASSHALAGVSHEQYF.